These 27 T cell receptor beta chains share one sample of origin, sequenced in a study of vaccination and CD4 T cells after COVID-19. These TCRs' antigens remain unknown. Indicated treatment: roughly ten-day PBMC culture with coronavirus spike peptide pools or control peptides (ViraFEST assay). CD4+ T cells that had been cultured provided DNA sequenced with the Oncomine TCR Beta short-read assay. TCRdb analysed the PCR reads with MiXCR anew, one entry per CDR3 protein. This table holds some 25,000 distinct CDR3 sequences, 45% to 50% found once. Sequenced material: CD4+ T cells from blood, cultured in vitro. The source is a human donor who had recovered from COVID-19.

This clonotype was seen only a few times. This chain links TRBV20-1 with TRBJ2-3; D uncertain. Germline CDR1 reads DFQATT; CDR2 reads SNEGSKA (reference sequence). The CDR3 is made up of 13 amino acids. The ends were cut back, 4 bases at V and 2 bases at J, with 10 bases in the middle. The CDR3 DNA is TGCAGTGCTAATTGGGCCCTCACAGATACGCAGTATTTT. Amino acids: CSANWALTDTQYF.

The sample holds a few counts of this clonotype. This chain links TRBV5-4 with TRBJ2-7; 8 bases line up with TRBD2. The CDR3 is 13 residues long. Germline trimming cut 4 bases from V and 5 bases from J; bases unmatched to any gene: 5. Per the germline V gene, CDR1 is SGHNT and CDR2 is YYREEE (reference sequence). DNA of the CDR3: TGTGCCAGCAGCCCCGGGACTAGTAACGAGCAGTACTTC. This sequence encodes CASSPGTSNEQYF.

V and J are TRBV28 and TRBJ1-1; tentative D call: TRBD1 (5 bases). CDR1 is MDHEN, CDR2 SYDVKM, per germline. V lost 4 bases and J 1 base, leaving 13 bases between the germline ends. This CDR3 has 15 residues. This CDR3 reads CASSSLGQPNTEAFF. CDR3 nucleotide sequence: TGTGCCAGCAGTTCCCTGGGGCAGCCGAACACTGAAGCTTTCTTT.

This clonotype appeared a few times. The chain uses TRBV4-1 and TRBJ1-2; unclear D gene. Trimming shortened V by 4 bases and J by 4 bases, and 19 bases separated the two germline ends. The CDR3 totals 16 residues. Germline V lookup: CDR1 MGHRA, CDR2 YSYEKL. CDR3 loop: CASSPTLRMGSYGYTF. The CDR3 nucleotides read TGCGCCAGCAGCCCCACTTTGAGGATGGGTAGCTATGGCTACACCTTC.

The chain recombines TRBV28 with TRBJ1-6, with D perhaps TRBD1 (5 bases). In germline, CDR1 is MDHEN, CDR2 SYDVKM. Trimming shortened V by 3 bases and J by 10 bases, and 16 bases separated the two germline ends. The CDR3 consists of 15 residues. The CDR3 sequence is CASSLQGFGRSPLHF. The CDR3 nucleotides are TGTGCCAGCAGTTTGCAGGGATTCGGAAGGTCACCCCTCCACTTT.

This rearrangement joins TRBV20-1 to TRBJ2-5; TRBD1 is a possible D gene (5 bases). V lost 1 base and J lost 4, with 10 bases in between. The CDR3 totals 13 residues. Germline loops: CDR1 DFQATT, CDR2 SNEGSKA (reference sequence). The CDR3 DNA reads as TGCAGTGCTAGAGCCCAGGGTGTAGAGACCCAGTACTTC. It yields the protein CSARAQGVETQYF.

The chain is built from TRBV6-1 and TRBJ2-7, with TRBD1 identical over 10 bases. The J segment lost 7 bases and the V segment lost 7 bases, leaving 10 bases of the junction unmatched. This CDR3 is 14 amino acids long. CDR1 is MNHNS and CDR2 is SASEGT in the germline V gene. CDR3 nucleotides: TGTGCCAGCACCCCGGGACAGGGGAACCGTGAGCAGTACTTC. Translating it yields CASTPGQGNREQYF.

This clonotype was observed a few times. The CDR3: CASSPPSRYEQYF. The CDR3 nucleotides read TGTGCCAGCAGCCCCCCCAGCCGCTACGAGCAGTACTTC. The chain has TRBV25-1 and TRBJ2-7; no reliable D call. The CDR3 covers 13 residues. Germline values: CDR1 MGHDK, CDR2 SYGVNS. With 6 bases removed from V and 3 bases from J, the gap between germline ends came to 12 bases.

This chain uses TRBV6-1 with TRBJ2-7; the D gene is possibly TRBD2 (6 bases). CDR3 length: 14 residues. Germline assignment: CDR1 MNHNS and CDR2 SASEGT. V was cut by 7 bases and J by 3 bases, with 16 bases left in between. The CDR3 DNA follows: TGTGCCAGCACCCCTCCGGGAGCCGACTACGAGCAGTACTTC. Translating it yields CASTPPGADYEQYF.

This clonotype was picked up a small number of times. The chain combines TRBV19 with TRBJ2-3; a possible D gene is TRBD2 (7 bases). V shed 3 bases and J shed 2 bases, with 9 bases lying between them. This CDR3 is built from 14 residues. Germline CDR1 is LNHDA and CDR2 is SQIVND (reference sequence). The CDR3 DNA reads TGTGCCAGTAGTATTCGGGGGGCCACAGATACGCAGTATTTT. The encoded protein is CASSIRGATDTQYF.

This clonotype was observed a few times. V is TRBV6-5 and J is TRBJ1-2; the D gene is possibly TRBD1 (5 bases). The CDR3 length is 14 residues. The V and J ends lost 2 bases and 3 bases respectively, with 10 bases between them. CDR1 MNHEY and CDR2 SVGAGI come from the germline V gene. As DNA, the CDR3 is TGTGCCAGCAGTTACGGGCGGGGGGACTATGGCTACACCTTC. Translating gives CASSYGRGDYGYTF.

The rearrangement uses TRBV7-9 and TRBJ2-7, with D possibly being TRBD1 (8 bases). Germline V lookup: CDR1 SEHNR, CDR2 FQNEAQ (reference sequence). The CDR3 totals 19 residues. Trimming shortened V by 2 bases and J by 3 bases, and 26 bases separated the two germline ends. CDR3 sequence: CASSLSGGRSSGIIYEQYF. The CDR3 DNA reads as TGTGCCAGCAGCTTATCAGGGGGCAGGTCCAGCGGGATAATCTACGAGCAGTACTTC.

By proportion, this clonotype is hyperexpanded. This chain connects TRBV21-1 to TRBJ2-7; TRBD1, as called in the table, went unchecked against the DNA. TRBV21-1 is marked as a pseudogene. The CDR3 covers 15 residues. CDR3 nucleotide sequence: TGTGCCAGCAGCACACGACAGGGTTGTTTCCACGAGCAGTACTTC. Protein: CASSTRQGCFHEQYF.

The V and J genes are TRBV6-7 and TRBJ1-1, with a possible D match to TRBD1 (5 bases). TRBV6-7 falls under the ORF class, with uncertain function. This CDR3 has 20 amino acids. The ends were cut back, 5 bases at V and 2 bases at J, with 30 bases in the middle. CDR3 region: CASSPKTSTVNRRPNTEAFF. In DNA form, the CDR3 reads TGTGCCAGCAGTCCTAAAACTTCGACAGTCAACCGACGGCCTAACACTGAAGCTTTCTTT.

The rearrangement joins TRBV6-5 to TRBJ2-5, with 7 bases identical to TRBD1. After removal of 3 bases from V and 4 bases from J, the junction contained 2 bases not matched to a gene. The CDR3 is 13 amino acids. CDR1 MNHEY and CDR2 SVGAGI come from the germline V gene. The DNA for the CDR3 is TGTGCCAGCAGTTATGACAGGGCAGAGACCCAGTACTTC. The encoded protein is CASSYDRAETQYF.

The chain combines TRBV10-3 with TRBJ1-3, with D perhaps matching TRBD1 (5 bases). There are 15 residues in the CDR3. Germline-derived CDR1 and CDR2 are ENHRY and SYGVKD. Trimming took off 6 bases at V and 0 bases at J, with 12 bases between the two ends. CDR3 loop: CAISPTASSGNTIYF. DNA for the CDR3: TGTGCCATCAGCCCGACAGCAAGCTCTGGAAACACCATATATTTT.

The chain has TRBV18 and TRBJ1-2; D is uncertain. Germline CDR1 KGHSH, CDR2 LQKENI. The CDR3 is made up of 15 amino acids. Trimming took 3 bases from V and 6 from J, leaving 17 bases between them. CDR3 DNA sequence: TGTGCCAGCTCACCCCGGGAAGGAGCTTTACATGGCTACACCTTC. Translated: CASSPREGALHGYTF.

J is TRBJ2-3 and V is TRBV20-1; D tentatively reads TRBD1 or TRBD2 (6 bases each). The V end lost 1 base, the J end lost 6 bases, and 23 bases lay between the germline ends. This CDR3 comprises 17 residues. Germline V gene lookup returns CDR1 DFQATT and CDR2 SNEGSKA (reference sequence). CDR3 protein: CSARVPPQGREGDTQYF. Written as DNA, the CDR3 is TGCAGTGCTAGAGTCCCCCCGCAGGGGCGGGAAGGGGATACGCAGTATTTT.

The chain couples TRBV20-1 to TRBJ1-5; 7 bases agree with TRBD1. Looked up from germline, CDR1 is DFQATT and CDR2 is SNEGSKA (reference sequence). This CDR3 contains 16 residues. V lost 0 bases to trimming and J lost 4 bases; unmatched junction nucleotides: 9. CDR3: CSARDWRQGGNQPQHF. CDR3 DNA sequence: TGCAGTGCTAGAGATTGGAGGCAGGGGGGAAATCAGCCCCAGCATTTT.

This clonotype has a handful of counts. The chain carries TRBV7-9 and TRBJ1-1, with D unresolved. The germline V gene encodes CDR1 SEHNR and CDR2 FQNEAQ (reference sequence). CDR3 size: 15 residues. Trimming stripped 3 bases from V and 0 bases from J, with 11 bases between. CDR3 sequence reads: CASSLTPVMNTEAFF. Here the CDR3 DNA reads TGTGCCAGCAGCTTGACTCCTGTCATGAACACTGAAGCTTTCTTT.

The chain employs TRBV5-1 and TRBJ2-3; 10 nucleotides align to TRBD2. CDR3 length: 14 amino acids. V shed 4 bases and J 5 bases; nucleotides not matched to a gene: 4. Germline V gene data show CDR1 as SGHRS and CDR2 as YFSETQ. CDR3 nucleotides: TGCGCCAGCAGCCTAGCGGGAGTTCAAGATACGCAGTATTTT. It encodes CASSLAGVQDTQYF.

This rearrangement joins TRBV6-1 to TRBJ2-7; D unclear. The CDR3 is 16 amino acids. Trimming shortened V by 0 bases and J by 4 bases, and 16 bases separated the two germline ends. The germline V gene has CDR1 MNHNS and CDR2 SASEGT. The CDR3 nucleotides are TGTGCCAGCAGTGAAGCGCTTCAGGTCCGGCTTTACGAGCAGTACTTC. It encodes CASSEALQVRLYEQYF.

This chain links TRBV20-1 with TRBJ1-1; no clear D gene. In germline, CDR1 is DFQATT, CDR2 SNEGSKA (reference sequence). The CDR3 length is 15 residues. V lost 3 bases and J lost 6, with 20 bases in between. The CDR3 nucleotides are TGCAGTGCTAGGCTCACGGGTGGGAGTATGGCTGAAGCTTTCTTT. As protein: CSARLTGGSMAEAFF.

The chain has TRBV7-8 and TRBJ2-1, with D perhaps TRBD1 (5 bases). Looked up from germline, CDR1 is SGHVS and CDR2 is FQNEAQ. This CDR3 is built from 13 residues. Trimming pared 2 bases from V and 7 bases from J, leaving 9 bases between. CDR3 residues: CASSLQGFNEQFF. The CDR3 DNA reads TGTGCCAGCAGCTTACAGGGTTTTAATGAGCAGTTCTTC.

In this sample, this clonotype turned up a few times. The V call is TRBV6-2 or TRBV6-3, the J call TRBJ2-7; D perhaps matches TRBD1 (6 bases). The CDR3 is 12 amino acids. The ends were cut back, 10 bases at V and 0 bases at J, with 10 bases in the middle. Per germline, CDR1 MNHEY and CDR2 SVGEGT. The CDR3 loop is CAIRDNSYEQYF. CDR3 DNA sequence: TGTGCCATCCGGGACAACTCCTACGAGCAGTACTTC.

The V gene is TRBV4-1, the J gene TRBJ2-1; TRBD1 agrees at 8 bases. The CDR3 has 16 amino acids. V lost 0 bases to trimming and J lost 7 bases; unmatched junction nucleotides: 8. Per the germline V gene, CDR1 is MGHRA and CDR2 is YSYEKL. CDR3 sequence: CASSQDGQGARNEQFF. CDR3 nucleotide sequence: TGCGCCAGCAGCCAAGATGGGCAGGGGGCGCGTAATGAGCAGTTCTTC.

This sequence joins TRBV27 and TRBJ1-2, with D unresolved. Per the germline V gene, CDR1 is MNHEY and CDR2 is SMNVEV (reference sequence). The CDR3 covers 15 residues. Trimming stripped 3 bases from V and 3 bases from J, with 14 bases between. DNA for the CDR3: TGTGCCAGCAGTTTGGGTGGGGAAGGTTACTATGGCTACACCTTC. Residues: CASSLGGEGYYGYTF.